The source of this T cell receptor beta chain is a study of shared clonotypes between healthy human individuals (dated by TCRdb to 2018 to 2021). About the full investigation: The cohort included three men and a couple of women between 18 and 49 years of age. To estimate repertoire size and how much clonotypes are shared between individuals, the study performed deep sequencing of blood TCR repertoires from roughly five healthy adults. To increase sequencing depth and limit assay-specific biases, different laboratories used diverse techniques to prepare libraries and sequence TCR repertoires. Per donor, leukapheresis produced somewhere between about 0.94 and 9 billion PBMCs. General findings and caveats noted by the study authors: Sampling was restricted to blood, and TCR repertoires in tissue are likely to differ from TCR repertoires in blood. Because the study included only a small number of donors, the genetic and exposure-history diversity represented was limited. Pairwise subsampling led to the expectation that sequencing depth would affect the degree of clonotype sharing among donors.

The germline V gene yields SQVTM for CDR1 and ANQGSEA for CDR2. The CDR3 measures 13 amino acids from cysteine to phenylalanine. Kept here is only the CDR3 DNA, which spans 39 bases and is read in frame from base 1. V lost 6 bases and J lost 3 bases; the stretch between them is 13 bases long. TCR CDR3 regions were amplified from genomic DNA by multiplex PCR using the deep immunoSEQ assay. Extracted genomic DNA from each cell subset was distributed evenly across all wells of several immunoSEQ 96-well plates, and each plate was treated as a replicate. Each replicate PCR for unsorted PBMC received roughly 300 ng genomic DNA, equal to 30,000 to 35,000 T cell genomes. Ten immunoSEQ deep assay plates were used to sequence the unsorted PBMC genomic DNA. Purified libraries were measured with a Qubit 3.0 fluorometer, size-checked on a Bioanalyzer 2100, and measured again with the KAPA Library Quantification kit. A separate single-read 150-cycle Illumina NextSeq 550 flow cell was used to sequence each immunoSEQ 96-well plate. Processing in the source paper ran as follows. Because the immunoSEQ output included only junctional sequences and no quality scores, the filtering could not be the same as the filtering used for full-length reads. To assign V/J genes and CDR3, sequences were annotated using PyIR, a Python wrapper for IgBLAST v1.9, with IMGT germline references. Reads were removed for weak V/J assignments (E-value above 1e-6), missing CDR3, stop codons, out-of-frame junctions, or ambiguous translated residues. V3J clonotypes were defined as sequences sharing the same inferred V gene, J gene, and CDR3 amino acid sequence. To compute the percentage overlap between repertoires, the number of shared unique clonotypes was divided by the size of the smaller repertoire. RTK rarefaction, the Chao1 estimator, and Recon v2.1 estimates of unobserved clonotypes were used to assess repertoire richness. TCRdb holds this immuneACCESS table with in-frame rearrangements only. Some clones are missing; in checked studies, unresolved V genes explain under half, and the rest has no known cause. The V and J calls and clone size are taken from that table; D and trimming were inferred from the DNA. Counted in this sample were approximately 460,000 clones; 75% to 80% of them appeared once. The ten biggest clones cover about 12% of the sample.

Donors were healthy HIV-negative adults with no recently reported acute infections or vaccinations. Every donor was a Caucasian adult living in Nashville, Tennessee, USA. For unsorted samples, tens of millions of PBMCs were counted, and genomic DNA was extracted using the QIAamp DNA Blood Mini kit. After blood collection by leukapheresis, PBMCs were isolated using Ficoll-Histopaque density gradient centrifugation and then cryopreserved in the vapor phase of liquid nitrogen. As regards this clone: Its antigen target is currently unknown. Base qualities are not at hand, and no much larger clone is one base apart.

The V gene is TRBV29-1 and the J gene is TRBJ2-3; the D gene is possibly TRBD1, with 6 bases matching. Sequenced material: PBMCs. The source of this sequence is a woman in her forties in good health. Some clones in this sample may be carry-over from other donors' samples. The DNA reads as follows: TGCAGCGTAAACAGGGACATAACAGATACGCAGTATTTT. The translation is CSVNRDITDTQYF.